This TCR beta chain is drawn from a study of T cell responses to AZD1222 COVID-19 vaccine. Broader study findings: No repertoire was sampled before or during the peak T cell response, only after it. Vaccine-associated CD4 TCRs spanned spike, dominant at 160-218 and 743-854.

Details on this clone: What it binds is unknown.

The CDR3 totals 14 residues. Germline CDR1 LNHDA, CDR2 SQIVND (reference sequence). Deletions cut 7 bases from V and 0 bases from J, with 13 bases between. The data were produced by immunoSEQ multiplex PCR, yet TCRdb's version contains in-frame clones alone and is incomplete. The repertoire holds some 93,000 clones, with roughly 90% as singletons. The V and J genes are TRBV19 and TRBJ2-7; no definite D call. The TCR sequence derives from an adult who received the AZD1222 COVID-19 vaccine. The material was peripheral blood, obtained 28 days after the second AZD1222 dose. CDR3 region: CASKKSGDSYEQYF. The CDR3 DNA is TGTGCCAGTAAAAAGTCAGGTGACTCCTACGAGCAGTACTTC. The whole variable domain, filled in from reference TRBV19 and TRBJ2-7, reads DGGITQSPKYLFRKEGQNVTLSCEQNLNHDAMYWYRQDPGQGLRLIYYSQIVNDFQKGDIAEGYSVSREKKESFPLTVTSAQKNPTAFYLCASKKSGDSYEQYFGPGTRLTVT.